This section outlines one T cell receptor beta chain sequence together with its context. Its antigen is not known. Trimming removed 3 bases from V and 0 bases from J, with 11 bases in between. Germline V gene lookup returns CDR1 SGHDN and CDR2 FVKESK. The CDR3 is 15 amino acids. Produced via immunoSEQ multiplex PCR; TCRdb's table is partial and in-frame only. This repertoire shows tens of thousands of clones, over 80% found once; its top ten account for about 17%. The record originates from a study of OX40 agonist ivuxolimab in advanced cancers. At the level of the study: Patients were infused with ivuxolimab every 2 weeks at 0.01 to 10 mg/kg. Partial responses were seen in three patients, one with hepatocellular carcinoma and two with cutaneous melanoma.

Study observations and caveats: Specificity for antigen went undetermined in the expanded peripheral T cells. Clonal expansion by week 6 occurred in CD4+ and CD8+ blood T cells (at 0.1 to 3.0 mg/kg).

The chain joins TRBV14 to TRBJ1-1; D gene uncertain. This specimen consisted of CD4+ or CD8+ T cells sorted from blood, obtained in a trial of the OX40 agonist ivuxolimab. The clonotype originates from an adult with an advanced solid tumor such as melanoma, head and neck, liver or kidney cancer. The CDR3 protein is CASSQGSLVNTEAFF. The CDR3 DNA sequence: TGTGCCAGCAGCCAGGGAAGCCTCGTGAACACTGAAGCTTTCTTT.